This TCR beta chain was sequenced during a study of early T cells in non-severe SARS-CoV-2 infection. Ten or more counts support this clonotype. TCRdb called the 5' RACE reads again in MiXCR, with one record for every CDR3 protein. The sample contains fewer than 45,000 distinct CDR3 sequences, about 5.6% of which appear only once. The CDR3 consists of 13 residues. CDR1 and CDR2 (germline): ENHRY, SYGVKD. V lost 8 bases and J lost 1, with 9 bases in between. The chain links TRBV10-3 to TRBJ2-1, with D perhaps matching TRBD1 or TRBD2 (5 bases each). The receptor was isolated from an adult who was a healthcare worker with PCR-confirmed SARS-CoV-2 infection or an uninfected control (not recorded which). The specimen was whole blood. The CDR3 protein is CAIGGGSYNEQFF. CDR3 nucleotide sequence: TGTGCCATCGGTGGGGGATCCTACAATGAGCAGTTCTTC.